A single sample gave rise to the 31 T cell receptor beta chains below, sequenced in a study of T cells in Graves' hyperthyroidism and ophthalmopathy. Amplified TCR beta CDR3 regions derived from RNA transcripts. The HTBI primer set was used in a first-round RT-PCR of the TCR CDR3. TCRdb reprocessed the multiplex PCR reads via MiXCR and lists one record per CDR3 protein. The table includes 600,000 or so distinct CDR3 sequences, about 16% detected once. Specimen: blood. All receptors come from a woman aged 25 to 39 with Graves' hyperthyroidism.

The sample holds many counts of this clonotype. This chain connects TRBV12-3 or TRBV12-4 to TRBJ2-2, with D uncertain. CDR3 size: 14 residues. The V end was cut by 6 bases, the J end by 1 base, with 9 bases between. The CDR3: CASRRLMNTGELFF. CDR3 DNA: TGTGCCAGCAGACGACTCATGAACACCGGGGAGCTGTTTTTT.

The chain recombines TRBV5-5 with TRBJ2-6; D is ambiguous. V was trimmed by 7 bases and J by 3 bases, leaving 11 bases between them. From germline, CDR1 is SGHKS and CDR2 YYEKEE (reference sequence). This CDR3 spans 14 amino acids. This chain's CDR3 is CASRFVGGANVLTF. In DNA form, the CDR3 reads TGTGCCAGCCGATTCGTAGGTGGGGCCAACGTCCTGACTTTC. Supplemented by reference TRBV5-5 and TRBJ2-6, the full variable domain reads DAGVTQSPTHLIKTRGQQVTLRCSPISGHKSVSWYQQVLGQGPQFIFQYYEKEERGRGNFPDRFSARQFPNYSSELNVNALLLGDSALYLCASRFVGGANVLTFGAGSRLTVL.

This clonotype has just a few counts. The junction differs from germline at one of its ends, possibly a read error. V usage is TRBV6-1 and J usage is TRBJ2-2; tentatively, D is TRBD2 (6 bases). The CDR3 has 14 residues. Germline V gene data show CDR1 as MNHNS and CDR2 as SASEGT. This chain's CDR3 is CASSTRLDTGGLFF. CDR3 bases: TGTGCCAGCAGTACCCGATTGGACACCGGGGGGCTGTTTTTT.

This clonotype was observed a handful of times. CDR3 coding DNA: TGTGCCAGCAGAACCCGCTCTGGGGCCAACGTCCTGACTTTC. Translation: CASRTRSGANVLTF. The chain carries TRBV6-1 and TRBJ2-6; D remains unclear. CDR1 and CDR2 from the germline V gene are MNHNS and SASEGT. V gave up 6 bases and J gave up 0 bases, with 6 bases separating them. The CDR3 is 14 residues long.

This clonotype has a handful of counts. The CDR3 sequence: CASSSGLPAYNEQFF. The DNA for the CDR3 is TGTGCCAGCAGTTCGGGACTACCAGCCTACAATGAGCAGTTCTTC. V is TRBV28 and J is TRBJ2-1, with 7 bases that match TRBD2. There are 15 residues in the CDR3. CDR1 is MDHEN, CDR2 SYDVKM, per germline. V shed 4 bases and J 2 bases; nucleotides not matched to a gene: 5.

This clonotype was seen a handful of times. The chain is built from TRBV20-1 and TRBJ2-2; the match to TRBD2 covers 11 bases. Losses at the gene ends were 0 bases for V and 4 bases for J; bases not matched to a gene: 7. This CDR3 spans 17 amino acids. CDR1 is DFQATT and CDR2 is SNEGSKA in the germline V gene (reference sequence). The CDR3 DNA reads TGCAGTGCTAGAGATCCCGGGACTAGCGGACGCACCGGGGAGCTGTTTTTT. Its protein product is CSARDPGTSGRTGELFF.

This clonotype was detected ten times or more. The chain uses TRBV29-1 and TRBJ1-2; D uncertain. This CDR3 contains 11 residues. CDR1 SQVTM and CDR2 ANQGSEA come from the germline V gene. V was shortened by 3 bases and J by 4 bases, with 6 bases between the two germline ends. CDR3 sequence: CSVEGGYGYTF. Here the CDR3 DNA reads TGCAGCGTTGAGGGCGGCTATGGCTACACCTTC.

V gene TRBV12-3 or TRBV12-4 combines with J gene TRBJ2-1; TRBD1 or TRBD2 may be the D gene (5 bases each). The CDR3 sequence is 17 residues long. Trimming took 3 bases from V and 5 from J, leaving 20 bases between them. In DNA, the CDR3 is TGTGCCAGCAGTTTCAGTTTCCCTCTCCGGGGCCACAATGAGCAGTTCTTC. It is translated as CASSFSFPLRGHNEQFF.

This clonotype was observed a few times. In DNA, the CDR3 is TGTGCCAGCAGTGAACTTGGGACAGGGGACCAGCCCCAGCATTTT. As protein: CASSELGTGDQPQHF. The rearrangement uses TRBV6-4 and TRBJ1-5; 10 nucleotides align to TRBD1. The CDR3 loop spans 15 amino acids. The V gene's germline CDR1 is MRHNA and CDR2 SNTAGT. The ends lost 3 bases at V and 7 bases at J; junction bases unmatched: 6.

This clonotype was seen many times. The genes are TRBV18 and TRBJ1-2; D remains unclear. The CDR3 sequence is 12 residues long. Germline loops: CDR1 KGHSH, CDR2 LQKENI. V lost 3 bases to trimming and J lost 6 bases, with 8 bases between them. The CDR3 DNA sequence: TGTGCCAGCTCACCCGTAAGAGATGGCTACACCTTC. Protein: CASSPVRDGYTF.

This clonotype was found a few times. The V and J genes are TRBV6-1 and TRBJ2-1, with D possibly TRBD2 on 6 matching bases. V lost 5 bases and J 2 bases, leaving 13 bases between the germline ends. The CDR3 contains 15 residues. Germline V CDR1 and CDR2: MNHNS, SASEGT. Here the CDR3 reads CASSYRPSAYNEQFF. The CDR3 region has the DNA TGTGCCAGCAGTTATAGGCCTAGCGCCTACAATGAGCAGTTCTTC.

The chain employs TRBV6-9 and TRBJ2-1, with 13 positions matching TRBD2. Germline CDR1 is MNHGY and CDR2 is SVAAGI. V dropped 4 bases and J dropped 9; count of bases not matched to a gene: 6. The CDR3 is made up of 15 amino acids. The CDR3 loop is CASSSGTSGIAEQFF. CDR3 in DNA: TGTGCCAGCAGTTCAGGGACTAGCGGGATTGCTGAGCAGTTCTTC.

CDR3 sequence reads: CASSQIGGRQYNEQFF. DNA of the CDR3: TGCGCCAGCAGCCAAATCGGCGGGAGGCAATACAATGAGCAGTTCTTC. The chain recombines TRBV4-3 with TRBJ2-1, with 8 bases identical to TRBD2. Trimming took 2 bases from V and 4 from J; bases not matched to a gene: 7. CDR1 and CDR2 from the germline V gene are LGHNA and YSLEER. This CDR3 is built from 16 residues.

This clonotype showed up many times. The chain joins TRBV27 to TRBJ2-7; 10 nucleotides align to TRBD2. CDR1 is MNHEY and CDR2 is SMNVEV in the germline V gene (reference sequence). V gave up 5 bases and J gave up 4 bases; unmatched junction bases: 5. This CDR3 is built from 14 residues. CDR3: CASSLAGVGYEQYF. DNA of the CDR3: TGTGCCAGCAGTCTAGCGGGAGTCGGGTACGAGCAGTACTTC.

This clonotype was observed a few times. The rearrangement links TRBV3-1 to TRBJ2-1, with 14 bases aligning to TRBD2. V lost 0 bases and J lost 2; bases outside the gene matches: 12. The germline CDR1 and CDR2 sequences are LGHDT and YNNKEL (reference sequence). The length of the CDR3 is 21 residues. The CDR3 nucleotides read TGTGCCAGCAGCCAAGAGGCTGGGACTAGCGGGAGTGGACCTACCTACAATGAGCAGTTCTTC. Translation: CASSQEAGTSGSGPTYNEQFF.

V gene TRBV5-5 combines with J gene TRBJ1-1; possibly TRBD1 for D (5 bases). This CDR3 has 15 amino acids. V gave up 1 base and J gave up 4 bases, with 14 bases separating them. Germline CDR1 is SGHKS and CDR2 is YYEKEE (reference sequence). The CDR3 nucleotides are TGTGCCAGCAGCTTGTACGGGGGGGGGACCACTGAAGCTTTCTTT. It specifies CASSLYGGGTTEAFF.

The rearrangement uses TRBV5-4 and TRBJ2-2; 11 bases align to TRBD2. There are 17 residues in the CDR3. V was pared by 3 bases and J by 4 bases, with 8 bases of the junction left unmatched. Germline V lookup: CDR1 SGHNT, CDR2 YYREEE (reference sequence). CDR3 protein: CASSSGTSGLSTGELFF. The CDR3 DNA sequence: TGTGCCAGCAGCTCCGGGACTAGCGGTTTAAGCACCGGGGAGCTGTTTTTT.

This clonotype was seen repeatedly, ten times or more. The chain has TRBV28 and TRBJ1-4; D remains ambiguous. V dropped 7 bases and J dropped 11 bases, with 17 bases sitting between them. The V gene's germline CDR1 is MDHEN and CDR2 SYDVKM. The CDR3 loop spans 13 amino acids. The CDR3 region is CASMSVDLGKLFF. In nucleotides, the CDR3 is TGTGCCAGCATGTCCGTTGACCTTGGTAAACTGTTTTTT.

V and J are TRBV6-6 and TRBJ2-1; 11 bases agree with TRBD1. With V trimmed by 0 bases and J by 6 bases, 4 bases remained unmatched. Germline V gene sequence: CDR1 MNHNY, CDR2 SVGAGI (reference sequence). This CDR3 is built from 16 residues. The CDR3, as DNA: TGTGCCAGCAGTTACTCGGCCGGGACAGGGGGCAATGAGCAGTTCTTC. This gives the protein CASSYSAGTGGNEQFF.

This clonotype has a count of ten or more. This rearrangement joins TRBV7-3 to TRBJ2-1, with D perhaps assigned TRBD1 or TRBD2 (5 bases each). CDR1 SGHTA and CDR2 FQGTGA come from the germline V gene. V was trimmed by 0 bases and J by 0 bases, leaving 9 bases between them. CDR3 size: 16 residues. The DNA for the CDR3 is TGTGCCAGCAGCTTAACGGGGGAGAGCTCCTACAATGAGCAGTTCTTC. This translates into CASSLTGESSYNEQFF.

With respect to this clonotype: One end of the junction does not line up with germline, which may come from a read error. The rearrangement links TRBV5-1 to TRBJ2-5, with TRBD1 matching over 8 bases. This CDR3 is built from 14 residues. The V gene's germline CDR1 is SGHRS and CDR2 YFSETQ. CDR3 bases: TGCGCCAGCGGCTTTCAGGGGGCCGGAGAGACCCAGTACTTC. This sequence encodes CASGFQGAGETQYF.

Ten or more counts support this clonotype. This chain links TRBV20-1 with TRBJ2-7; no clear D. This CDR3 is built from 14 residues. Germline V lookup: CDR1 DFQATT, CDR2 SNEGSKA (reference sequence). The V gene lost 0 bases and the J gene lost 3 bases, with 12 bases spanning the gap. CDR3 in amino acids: CSARDQRAGYEQYF. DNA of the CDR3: TGCAGTGCTAGAGATCAACGGGCAGGCTACGAGCAGTACTTC.

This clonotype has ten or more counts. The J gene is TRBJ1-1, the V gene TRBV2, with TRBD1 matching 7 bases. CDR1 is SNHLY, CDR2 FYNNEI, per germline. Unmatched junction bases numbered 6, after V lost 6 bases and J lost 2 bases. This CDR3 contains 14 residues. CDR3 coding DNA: TGTGCCAGCAGGACCCACAGGGGAAACACTGAAGCTTTCTTT. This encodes CASRTHRGNTEAFF.

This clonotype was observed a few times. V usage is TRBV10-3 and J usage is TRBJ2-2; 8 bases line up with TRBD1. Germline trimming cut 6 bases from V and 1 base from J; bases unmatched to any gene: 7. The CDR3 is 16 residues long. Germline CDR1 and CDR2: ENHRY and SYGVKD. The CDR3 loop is CAIRYDDRGNTGELFF. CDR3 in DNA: TGTGCCATCAGATACGATGACAGGGGGAACACCGGGGAGCTGTTTTTT.

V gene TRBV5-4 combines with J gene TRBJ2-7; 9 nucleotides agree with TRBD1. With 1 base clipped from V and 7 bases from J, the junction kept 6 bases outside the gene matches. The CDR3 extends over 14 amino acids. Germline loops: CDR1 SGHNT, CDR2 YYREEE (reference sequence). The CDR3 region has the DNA TGTGCCAGCAGCTTGAGGGACAGGGTGTATGAGCAGTACTTC. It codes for CASSLRDRVYEQYF.

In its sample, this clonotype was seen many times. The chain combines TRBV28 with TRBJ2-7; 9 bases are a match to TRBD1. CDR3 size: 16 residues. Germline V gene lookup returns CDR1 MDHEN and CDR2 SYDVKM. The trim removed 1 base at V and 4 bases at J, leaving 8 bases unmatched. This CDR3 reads CASSLSRDRVSYEQYF. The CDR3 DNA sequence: TGTGCCAGCAGTTTATCCAGGGACAGGGTGTCTTACGAGCAGTACTTC.

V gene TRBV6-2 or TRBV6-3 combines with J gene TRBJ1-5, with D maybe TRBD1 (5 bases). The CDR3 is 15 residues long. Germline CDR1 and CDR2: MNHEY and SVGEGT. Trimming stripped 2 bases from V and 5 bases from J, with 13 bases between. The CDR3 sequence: CASSYNRPFDQPQHF. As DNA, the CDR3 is TGTGCCAGCAGTTACAACAGGCCTTTTGATCAGCCCCAGCATTTT.

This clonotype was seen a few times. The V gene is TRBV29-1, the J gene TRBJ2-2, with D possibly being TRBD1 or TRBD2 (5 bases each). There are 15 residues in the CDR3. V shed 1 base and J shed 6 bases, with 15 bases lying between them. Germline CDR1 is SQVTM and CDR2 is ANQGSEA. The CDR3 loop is CSVEVDYQGAGELFF. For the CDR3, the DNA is TGCAGCGTTGAAGTAGACTATCAGGGAGCCGGGGAGCTGTTTTTT.

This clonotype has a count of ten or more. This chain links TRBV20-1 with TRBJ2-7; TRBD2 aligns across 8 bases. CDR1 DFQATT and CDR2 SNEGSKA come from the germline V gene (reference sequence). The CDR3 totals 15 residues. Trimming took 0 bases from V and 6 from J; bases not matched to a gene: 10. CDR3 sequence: CSARDRGLAVSEQYF. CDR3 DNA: TGCAGTGCTAGAGATAGAGGACTAGCCGTATCCGAGCAGTACTTC.

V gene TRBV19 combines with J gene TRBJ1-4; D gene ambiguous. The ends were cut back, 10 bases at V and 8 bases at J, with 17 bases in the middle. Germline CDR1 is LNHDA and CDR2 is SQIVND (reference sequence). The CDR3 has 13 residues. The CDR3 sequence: CAISTTPPEKLFF. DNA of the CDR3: TGTGCCATTTCAACAACCCCGCCCGAAAAACTGTTTTTT.

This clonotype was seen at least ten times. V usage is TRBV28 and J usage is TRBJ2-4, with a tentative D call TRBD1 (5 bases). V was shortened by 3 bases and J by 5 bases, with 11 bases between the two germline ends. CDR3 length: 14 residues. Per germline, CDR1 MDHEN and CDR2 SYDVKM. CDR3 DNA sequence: TGTGCCAGCAGTTTTAGGGGCAGAGAAAACATTCAGTACTTC. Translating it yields CASSFRGRENIQYF.